This T cell receptor (beta chain) derives from a study of T cell changes during pregnancy in multiple sclerosis (dated by TCRdb to the late 2010s). The study in broad terms: The study examined how the T cell repertoire changed over the course of pregnancy in women with multiple sclerosis.

For this chain, trimming is 6 bases at the V end and 1 base at the J end, and the number of junction bases without a gene match is 6. The CDR3 covers 15 residues, taking in both the cysteine and the phenylalanine. The CDR3 DNA has 45 bases and is translated from base 1. CDR1 and CDR2, per the germline V gene, are ENHRY and SYGVKD. Library prep was done by the immunoSEQ multiplex PCR assay. Sourced from immuneACCESS, this table was stored by TCRdb with only in-frame sequences that have V and J called. A share of the clones is absent; for the studies checked, an unresolved V gene accounts for under half, and the remainder has no known explanation. This sample comprises about 79,000 clones, just under 95% of them detected only once. Approximately 0.75% of the sample goes to the ten largest clones. On this clone itself: Which antigen it targets is not known. Base-call qualities are not available, and no considerably larger clone is one nucleotide away.

Recombination linked TRBV10-3 to TRBJ2-3, and TRBD2 aligns with 8 junction nucleotides. Sequenced material: peripheral blood, taken in the second trimester of pregnancy. The TCR comes from a female donor in good health, enrolled as a control in a pregnancy study. The CDR3 in this case is CAIRMTSARTDTQYF. The nucleotide sequence is TGTGCCATCAGGATGACTAGCGCCCGCACAGATACGCAGTATTTT.